This T cell receptor beta chain is drawn from a study of T-cell memory formation after mild COVID-19. Study as a whole: TCR clusters mostly belonged to single donors. The study, taken as a whole, reports: Of the contracting clones, CD4+ ones lay mainly in CM and EM, and CD8+ ones in EMRA.

TCRdb re-derived calls from the 5' RACE reads in MiXCR, one entry per CDR3 protein. The sample has 100,000 to 130,000 distinct CDR3 sequences; roughly an eighth are singletons. There are a few counts of this clonotype. The antigen remains unidentified. The sample taken for sequencing was PBMCs or a T cell subset sorted from them (not recorded which). The source is a man younger than 35 who had mild COVID-19 (a few samples of this study predate the infection). Cell type and time point are not known.

The CDR3 loop reads CASSPGQGKGYGYTF. Written as DNA, the CDR3 is TGCGCCAGCAGCCCCGGACAGGGAAAGGGCTATGGCTACACCTTC. The rearrangement uses TRBV4-1 and TRBJ1-2, with 8 bases aligning to TRBD1. Germline assignment: CDR1 MGHRA and CDR2 YSYEKL. The CDR3 is made up of 15 amino acids. The trim removed 4 bases at V and 4 bases at J, leaving 8 bases unmatched.